The 19 T cell receptor beta chains listed next were all sequenced from one sample in a study of long-term antiretroviral therapy in people with HIV (dated by TCRdb to about 2022). The immunoSEQ hsTCRB v3.0 assay was used at survey level resolution to sequence the TRB variable region. The source is immuneACCESS, and TCRdb retained only in-frame sequences with V and J called. Part of the clones is not carried over; for the studies checked, unresolved V genes explain less than half of this, and the remainder is unexplained. The sample includes fewer than 20,000 clones, with 80% to 90% observed a single time. Jointly, the top ten make up roughly 10% of the sample. Source: unsorted PBMCs, taken 4.2 years after starting antiretroviral therapy. Receptor source: a man aged 50-60 years with HIV.

The chain links TRBV6-5 to TRBJ2-5; 10 bases line up with TRBD2. This CDR3 has 16 amino acids. Germline V lookup: CDR1 MNHEY, CDR2 SVGAGI. V was pared by 2 bases and J by 1 base, with 4 bases of the junction left unmatched. Written as DNA, the CDR3 is TGTGCCAGCAGTTACATTAGCGGGGGGACCCAAGAGACCCAGTACTTC. It specifies CASSYISGGTQETQYF.

The rearrangement joins TRBV7-8 to TRBJ2-7; D is undetermined. CDR1 SGHVS and CDR2 FQNEAQ come from the germline V gene. V was shortened by 0 bases and J by 2 bases, with 8 bases between the two germline ends. This CDR3 is 14 amino acids long. In DNA form, the CDR3 reads TGTGCCAGCAGCTTAGCGAACCCGACCTACGAGCAGTACTTC. It is translated as CASSLANPTYEQYF.

This clone was detected only once. The V call is TRBV4-3, the J call TRBJ2-3; D assignment may be TRBD1 or TRBD2 (6 bases each). This CDR3 comprises 15 residues. Germline V gene lookup returns CDR1 LGHNA and CDR2 YSLEER. V was shortened by 3 bases and J by 1 base, with 11 bases between the two germline ends. CDR3 sequence reads: CASSQEGVGTDTQYF. CDR3 sequence (DNA): TGCGCCAGCAGCCAGGAGGGGGTTGGCACAGATACGCAGTATTTT.

The chain employs TRBV10-2 and TRBJ1-4; D gene uncertain. The CDR3 sequence is 14 residues long. Germline assignment: CDR1 WSHSY and CDR2 SAAADI. Trimming stripped 6 bases from V and 9 bases from J, with 17 bases between. In DNA form, the CDR3 reads TGCGCCAGCAGCCCGGAGAGTGTTTCAAAAAAACTGTTTTTT. This translates into CASSPESVSKKLFF.

The gene calls are TRBV10-3 and TRBJ1-3; 7 bases line up with TRBD1. Germline lookup yields CDR1 ENHRY and CDR2 SYGVKD. The junction had 10 bases not matched to a gene; V was cut back by 8 bases and J by 3 bases. The CDR3 covers 15 residues. The CDR3 region has the DNA TGTGCCATCGGCTCCGGGACAGTAGTTGGAAACACCATATATTTT. Protein sequence: CAIGSGTVVGNTIYF.

The V gene is TRBV5-6, the J gene TRBJ1-5, with D unresolved. The CDR3 runs to 14 residues. Germline lookup yields CDR1 SGHDT and CDR2 YYEEEE. V lost 1 base and J lost 4, with 9 bases in between. The CDR3 bases are TGTGCCAGCAGCTTGCAACGTTCTAATCAGCCCCAGCATTTT. This sequence encodes CASSLQRSNQPQHF. Supplemented by reference TRBV5-6 and TRBJ1-5, the full variable domain reads DAGVTQSPTHLIKTRGQQVTLRCSPKSGHDTVSWYQQALGQGPQFIFQYYEEEERQRGNFPDRFSGHQFPNYSSELNVNALLLGDSALYLCASSLQRSNQPQHFGDGTRLSIL.

This chain links TRBV11-2 with TRBJ1-5, with 7 nucleotides matching TRBD1. Germline lookup yields CDR1 SGHAT and CDR2 FQNNGV. J was trimmed by 0 bases and V by 5 bases; bases with no gene match: 4. The CDR3 has 15 residues. CDR3 in amino acids: CASSPGTASNQPQHF. As DNA, the CDR3 is TGTGCCAGCAGCCCCGGGACAGCTAGCAATCAGCCCCAGCATTTT.

The chain is built from TRBV11-3 and TRBJ2-2; 12 bases agree with TRBD2. There are 16 residues in the CDR3. V dropped 5 bases and J dropped 3; count of bases not matched to a gene: 4. CDR1 and CDR2 from the germline V gene are SGHNT and YENEEA. The CDR3 DNA reads TGTGCCAGCAGCCCCAGGACTAGCGGGGACACCGGGGAGCTGTTTTTT. Translated: CASSPRTSGDTGELFF.

The chain has TRBV27 and TRBJ1-1; TRBD1 matches at 9 bases. Germline CDR1 reads MNHEY; CDR2 reads SMNVEV (reference sequence). The CDR3 is made up of 14 amino acids. V trimming: 4 bases; J trimming: 4 bases; junction bases outside the gene matches: 4. The CDR3 DNA reads as TGTGCCAGCAGTTCGGACAGGGGTAGCACTGAAGCTTTCTTT. Translating gives CASSSDRGSTEAFF.

The chain links TRBV11-2 to TRBJ1-2, with D perhaps matching TRBD1 (5 bases). The germline V and J ends were trimmed by 5 bases and 5 bases, with 9 bases remaining between them. This CDR3 region has 12 residues. CDR1 and CDR2 (germline): SGHAT, FQNNGV. The CDR3 DNA is TGTGCCAGCAGCGAAACAGGTTATGGCTACACCTTC. Translating gives CASSETGYGYTF.

CDR3 region: CASSPGTSLFYNEQFF. The CDR3 DNA reads as TGTGCCAGCTCACCAGGGACTAGCCTATTCTACAATGAGCAGTTCTTC. V gene TRBV18 combines with J gene TRBJ2-1; 9 bases line up with TRBD2. V shed 2 bases and J 3 bases; nucleotides not matched to a gene: 5. The CDR3 extends over 16 amino acids. The germline gives CDR1 KGHSH, CDR2 LQKENI. Variable domain in full (rest from reference TRBV18 and TRBJ2-1): NAGVMQNPRHLVRRRGQEARLRCSPMKGHSHVYWYRQLPEEGLKFMVYLQKENIIDESGMPKERFSAEFPKEGPSILRIQQVVRGDSAAYFCASSPGTSLFYNEQFFGPGTRLTVL.

The chain's CDR3 is CASSTSRDTDTQYF. The CDR3 bases are TGTGCCAGCAGCACCTCCAGGGACACAGATACGCAGTATTTT. The chain recombines TRBV28 with TRBJ2-3, with D possibly being TRBD1 (5 bases). Germline V gene sequence: CDR1 MDHEN, CDR2 SYDVKM. Trimming shortened V by 6 bases and J by 2 bases, and 12 bases separated the two germline ends. The CDR3 consists of 14 residues.

V is TRBV5-1 and J is TRBJ2-5, with D possibly TRBD2 on 5 matching bases. There are 15 residues in the CDR3. Germline V gene lookup returns CDR1 SGHRS and CDR2 YFSETQ. The V gene lost 4 bases and the J gene lost 0 bases, with 13 bases spanning the gap. CDR3 amino acids: CASSPGSGNQETQYF. The CDR3 DNA follows: TGCGCCAGCAGCCCGGGCTCGGGGAACCAAGAGACCCAGTACTTC. Combining the CDR3 with reference TRBV5-1 and TRBJ2-5 gives the whole variable domain KAGVTQTPRYLIKTRGQQVTLSCSPISGHRSVSWYQQTPGQGLQFLFEYFSETQRNKGNFPGRFSGRQFSNSRSEMNVSTLELGDSALYLCASSPGSGNQETQYFGPGTRLLVL.

The V and J genes are TRBV2 and TRBJ1-3; a possible D gene is TRBD1 (6 bases). The CDR3 has 15 residues. Germline lookup yields CDR1 SNHLY and CDR2 FYNNEI. The V and J ends lost 5 bases and 3 bases respectively, with 14 bases between them. CDR3 sequence (DNA): TGTGCCAGCAGTCCAACGGACAGCCTTGGAAACACCATATATTTT. Its translation is CASSPTDSLGNTIYF.

The CDR3 region has the DNA TGTGCCATGGACGGGCGGGGGGGGTCAGATACGCAGTATTTT. Translating gives CAMDGRGGSDTQYF. The chain couples TRBV30 to TRBJ2-3; 9 nucleotides align to TRBD2. There are 14 residues in the CDR3. The trim removed 8 bases at V and 4 bases at J, leaving 10 bases unmatched. Germline loops: CDR1 GTSNPN, CDR2 SVGIG (reference sequence). Using reference TRBV30 and TRBJ2-3 for the parts outside the CDR3, the full variable domain is SQTIHQWPATLVQPVGSPLSLECTVEGTSNPNLYWYRQAAGRGLQLLFYSVGIGQISSEVPQNLSASRPQDRQFILSSKKLLLSDSGFYLCAMDGRGGSDTQYFGPGTRLTVL.

The chain is built from TRBV7-8 and TRBJ1-2; a possible D gene is TRBD1 (6 bases). Germline V gives CDR1 SGHVS, CDR2 FQNEAQ. This CDR3 has 14 residues. The V and J ends lost 1 base and 6 bases respectively, with 12 bases between them. The CDR3 loop reads CASSLGQAGDGYTF. CDR3 nucleotides: TGTGCCAGCAGCTTAGGACAGGCAGGGGATGGCTACACCTTC. The full variable domain, completed using reference TRBV7-8 and TRBJ1-2, is GAGVSQSPRYKVAKRGQDVALRCDPISGHVSLFWYQQALGQGPEFLTYFQNEAQLDKSGLPSDRFFAERPEGSVSTLKIQRTQQEDSAVYLCASSLGQAGDGYTFGSGTRLTVV.

V usage is TRBV27 and J usage is TRBJ1-1, with a tentative D call TRBD1 (6 bases). CDR3 length: 13 residues. Per the germline V gene, CDR1 is MNHEY and CDR2 is SMNVEV (reference sequence). Trimming cost V 5 bases and J 5 bases, with 12 bases left between them. Here the CDR3 DNA reads TGTGCCAGCAGTGCACAGGGAAGAACTGAAGCTTTCTTT. Encoded protein: CASSAQGRTEAFF.

CDR3 DNA: TGCGCCAGCAGCCAAGTAGGCAGTGATTCTGAAGCTTTCTTT. Amino acids: CASSQVGSDSEAFF. The J gene is TRBJ1-1, the V gene TRBV4-3, with unresolved D. The length of the CDR3 is 14 residues. Germline CDR1 LGHNA, CDR2 YSLEER. V lost 1 base, J lost 6 bases, and 12 bases lay in between.

This sequence joins TRBV5-1 and TRBJ2-3, with 10 bases aligning to TRBD1. The V gene's germline CDR1 is SGHRS and CDR2 YFSETQ. V shed 5 bases and J 2 bases; nucleotides not matched to a gene: 11. This CDR3 spans 17 amino acids. The CDR3 loop is CASSPGTGDAYTDTQYF. CDR3 in DNA: TGCGCCAGCAGTCCCGGGACAGGGGATGCCTACACAGATACGCAGTATTTT.